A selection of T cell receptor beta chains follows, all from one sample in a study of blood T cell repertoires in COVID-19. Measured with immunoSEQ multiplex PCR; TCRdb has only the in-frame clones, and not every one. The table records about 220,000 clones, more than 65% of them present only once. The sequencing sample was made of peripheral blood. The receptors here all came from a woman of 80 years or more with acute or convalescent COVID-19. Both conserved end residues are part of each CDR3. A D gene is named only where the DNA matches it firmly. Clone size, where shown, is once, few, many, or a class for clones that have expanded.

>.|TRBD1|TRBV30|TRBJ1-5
CAWSFQTGGQPQHF
TGTGCCTGGAGTTTTCAGACAGGGGGCCAGCCCCAGCATTTT
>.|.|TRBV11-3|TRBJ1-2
CASSLDPGTNYGYTF
TGTGCCAGCAGCTTAGACCCAGGAACTAACTATGGCTACACCTTC
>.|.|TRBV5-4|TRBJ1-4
CASSFQGWSEKLFF
TGTGCCAGCAGCTTCCAGGGCTGGAGTGAAAAACTGTTTTTT
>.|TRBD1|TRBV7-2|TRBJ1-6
CASSPRDSNSPLHF
TGTGCCAGCAGCCCCCGGGACAGTAATTCACCCCTCCACTTT
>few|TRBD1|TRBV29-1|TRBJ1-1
CSVAGQGGANTEAFF
TGCAGCGTGGCCGGACAGGGAGGGGCGAACACTGAAGCTTTCTTT
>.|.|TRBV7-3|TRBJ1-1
CASSPTGPARAFF
TGTGCCAGCAGCCCTACAGGGCCCGCCCGGGCTTTCTTT
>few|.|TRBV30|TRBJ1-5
CAWSWGGNQPQHF
TGTGCCTGGAGTTGGGGCGGAAATCAGCCCCAGCATTTT
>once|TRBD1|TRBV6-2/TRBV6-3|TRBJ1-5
CASSRRGGGGNQPQHF
TGTGCCAGCAGCCGCCGTGGAGGGGGCGGCAATCAGCCCCAGCATTTT
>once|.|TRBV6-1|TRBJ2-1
CASSEAYPSEQFF
TGTGCCAGCAGTGAAGCGTATCCGAGTGAGCAGTTCTTC
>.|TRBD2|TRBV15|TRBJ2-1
CATSRGSLAGAAEQFF
TGTGCCACCAGCAGAGGATCACTAGCGGGGGCGGCTGAGCAGTTCTTC
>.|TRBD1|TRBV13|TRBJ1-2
CASSAGTVAYGYTF
TGTGCCAGCAGCGCTGGGACAGTTGCATATGGCTACACCTTC
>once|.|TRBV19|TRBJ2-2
CASSMRQGWTGELFF
TGTGCCAGTAGTATGCGGCAGGGGTGGACCGGGGAGCTGTTTTTT
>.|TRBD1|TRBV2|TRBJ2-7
CASSRTGGSYEQYF
TGTGCCAGCAGCCGGACAGGTGGGTCCTACGAGCAGTACTTC
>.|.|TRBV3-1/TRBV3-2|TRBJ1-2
CASSQLGTSGYTF
TGTGCCAGCAGCCAACTTGGTACGAGTGGCTACACCTTC
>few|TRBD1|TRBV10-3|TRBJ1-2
CASRPGTGADYGYTF
TGTGCCTCTCGTCCCGGGACAGGGGCCGACTATGGCTACACCTTC
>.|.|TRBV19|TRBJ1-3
CASSPTGYGNTIYF
TGTGCCAGTAGTCCTACAGGTTATGGAAACACCATATATTTT
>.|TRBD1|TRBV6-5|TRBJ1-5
CASARQGAEQPQHF
TGTGCCAGCGCCAGACAGGGGGCGGAACAGCCCCAGCATTTT
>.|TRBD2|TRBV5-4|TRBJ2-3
CASSPLAGPRTDTQYF
TGTGCCAGCAGTCCTCTAGCGGGGCCACGCACAGATACGCAGTATTTT
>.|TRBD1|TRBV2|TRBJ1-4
CAATGAMNEKLFF
TGTGCCGCTACAGGGGCCATGAATGAAAAACTGTTTTTT
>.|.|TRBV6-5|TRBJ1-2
CASSGGRSSDYGYTF
TGTGCCAGCAGCGGAGGGAGGTCCTCTGACTATGGCTACACCTTC
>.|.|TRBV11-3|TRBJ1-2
CASSLGQDYGYTF
TGTGCCAGCAGCTTAGGACAGGACTATGGCTACACCTTC
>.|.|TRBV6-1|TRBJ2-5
CASSEWQGQGTQYF
TGTGCCAGCAGTGAATGGCAGGGTCAGGGGACCCAGTACTTC
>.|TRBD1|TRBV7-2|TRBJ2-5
CASSLSIGTGSLTQYF
TGTGCCAGCAGCTTAAGTATTGGGACAGGGTCGTTGACCCAGTACTTC
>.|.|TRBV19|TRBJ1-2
CASSIWAGDNYGYTF
TGTGCCAGTAGTATCTGGGCAGGGGATAACTATGGCTACACCTTC
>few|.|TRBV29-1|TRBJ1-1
CSVDRGYTEAFF
TGCAGCGTTGACCGAGGGTACACTGAAGCTTTCTTT
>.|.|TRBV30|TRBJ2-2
CAWSVRSSTGELFF
TGTGCCTGGAGTGTACGGAGCTCGACCGGGGAGCTGTTTTTT
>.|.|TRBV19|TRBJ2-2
CASGTGRAGELFF
TGTGCCAGCGGTACAGGGAGGGCCGGGGAGCTGTTTTTT
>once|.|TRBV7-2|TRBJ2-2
CASSLAGGASAGELFF
TGTGCCAGCAGCTTAGCGGGGGGGGCCTCGGCCGGGGAGCTGTTTTTT
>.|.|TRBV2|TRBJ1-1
CASNPPARGNTEAFF
TGTGCCAGCAATCCCCCGGCCCGCGGAAACACTGAAGCTTTCTTT
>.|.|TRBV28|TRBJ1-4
CASKGQSLGEKLFF
TGTGCCAGCAAAGGACAGTCCTTGGGCGAAAAACTGTTTTTT